One and the same sample provided the 20 T cell receptor beta chains below, sequenced in a study of blood T cell repertoires in COVID-19 (dated by TCRdb to the early 2020s). Preparation of the library involved the immunoSEQ multiplex PCR assay. Imported from immuneACCESS, the table was reduced by TCRdb to in-frame sequences with V and J called. These copies leave out some clones; in studies compared against another copy, an unresolved V gene accounts for under half, and the cause of the remainder is not known. This sample gives more than 200,000 clones in total; around four fifths of them show up just once. The ten largest clones take up over 3% of the sample. The sequenced sample was peripheral blood. These receptors were taken from a woman aged 40 to 49 with active or convalescent COVID-19.

This chain connects TRBV5-1 to TRBJ2-1, with 10 bases matching TRBD2. V was clipped by 4 bases and J by 10 bases; unmatched bases: 5. The CDR3 covers 13 residues. The V gene's germline CDR1 is SGHRS and CDR2 YFSETQ. The CDR3: CASSVKLAGEQFF. In DNA, the CDR3 is TGCGCCAGCAGCGTAAAACTAGCGGGAGAGCAGTTCTTC.

This sequence joins TRBV12-3 or TRBV12-4 and TRBJ1-1; D gene unclear. The V end lost 6 bases, the J end lost 6 bases, and 11 bases lay between the germline ends. The CDR3 sequence is 12 residues long. This chain's CDR3 is CASSFSQPEAFF. CDR3 coding DNA: TGTGCCAGCAGCTTTTCACAGCCTGAAGCTTTCTTT.

This chain connects TRBV10-1 to TRBJ2-7, with 9 bases that match TRBD1. Unmatched junction bases numbered 12, after V lost 6 bases and J lost 6 bases. The length of the CDR3 is 15 residues. The germline CDR1 and CDR2 sequences are WNHNN and SYGVQD (reference sequence). The CDR3 bases are TGCGCCAGCAGGACCCGGGACAGGGACTTCTTCGAGCAGTACGTC. The encoded protein is CASRTRDRDFFEQYV.

The V call is TRBV7-9, the J call TRBJ1-3; 9 nucleotides match TRBD1. V was clipped by 5 bases and J by 3 bases; unmatched bases: 8. CDR3 size: 16 residues. Germline CDR1 and CDR2: SEHNR and FQNEAQ (reference sequence). The CDR3 reads CASSHQQGAYGNTIYF. The CDR3 DNA reads as TGTGCCAGCAGCCATCAACAGGGGGCGTATGGAAACACCATATATTTT.

Many counts were recorded for this clone. This sequence joins TRBV2 and TRBJ1-6; 9 bases align to TRBD1. V was clipped by 9 bases and J by 9 bases; unmatched bases: 9. This CDR3 has 14 residues. Germline loops: CDR1 SNHLY, CDR2 FYNNEI. The CDR3 is CARNTGQGVSPLHF. CDR3 sequence (DNA): TGTGCCAGAAATACGGGACAGGGTGTTTCACCCCTCCACTTT.

This chain links TRBV7-6 with TRBJ2-3, with 10 bases that match TRBD1. The V gene's germline CDR1 is SGHVS and CDR2 FNYEAQ. J was trimmed by 4 bases and V by 3 bases; bases with no gene match: 4. This CDR3 contains 15 residues. The chain's CDR3 is CASSLDRGSADTQYF. In DNA, the CDR3 is TGTGCCAGCAGCTTGGACAGGGGGAGCGCAGATACGCAGTATTTT.

V usage is TRBV19 and J usage is TRBJ1-2; possibly TRBD1 for D (6 bases). V lost 5 bases and J lost 4, with 14 bases in between. CDR1 is LNHDA and CDR2 is SQIVND in the germline V gene (reference sequence). The CDR3 has 14 amino acids. Here the CDR3 DNA reads TGTGCCAGTAGTGAACAGGGTGGCGGCTATGGCTACACCTTC. Amino acids: CASSEQGGGYGYTF.

The chain has TRBV27 and TRBJ1-5; weak D call: TRBD1 (6 bases). The CDR3 length is 14 residues. Per the germline V gene, CDR1 is MNHEY and CDR2 is SMNVEV (reference sequence). The V gene lost 5 bases and the J gene lost 6 bases, with 14 bases spanning the gap. CDR3 nucleotides: TGTGCCAGCAGTAGACAGGTGGGACGTCAGCCCCAGCATTTT. It yields the protein CASSRQVGRQPQHF.

This chain joins TRBV5-1 and TRBJ2-5; weak D call: TRBD1 (5 bases). There are 13 residues in the CDR3. V gave up 3 bases and J gave up 1 base, with 7 bases separating them. CDR1 and CDR2 (germline): SGHRS, YFSETQ. The CDR3 spells CASSWGSQETQYF. The CDR3 DNA reads TGCGCCAGCAGCTGGGGCTCCCAAGAGACCCAGTACTTC. Combining the CDR3 with reference TRBV5-1 and TRBJ2-5 gives the whole variable domain KAGVTQTPRYLIKTRGQQVTLSCSPISGHRSVSWYQQTPGQGLQFLFEYFSETQRNKGNFPGRFSGRQFSNSRSEMNVSTLELGDSALYLCASSWGSQETQYFGPGTRLLVL.

V is TRBV30 and J is TRBJ2-7; 10 bases are shared with TRBD1. This CDR3 contains 13 residues. CDR1 is GTSNPN and CDR2 is SVGIG in the germline V gene (reference sequence). Trimming cost V 4 bases and J 5 bases; bases outside gene matches: 5. The CDR3: CAWNRDRGNEQYF. The CDR3 DNA reads TGTGCCTGGAATCGGGACAGGGGCAACGAGCAGTACTTC.

With respect to this clone: This sample includes further DNA sequences coding for the same CDR3. The chain couples TRBV12-3 or TRBV12-4 to TRBJ2-1, with D perhaps matching TRBD1 (6 bases). Trimming left V 5 bases short and J 7 bases short, with 9 bases between. CDR3 length: 12 residues. The CDR3 reads CASSPGQNEQFF. In DNA, the CDR3 is TGTGCCAGCAGTCCGGGACAAAATGAGCAGTTCTTC.

The CDR3 loop is CASSLGYSRSSTDTQYF. The CDR3 DNA follows: TGTGCCAGCAGCTTAGGGTATAGCCGCTCTAGCACAGATACGCAGTATTTT. V is TRBV11-2 and J is TRBJ2-3; D unresolved. CDR3 length: 17 residues. The V gene's germline CDR1 is SGHAT and CDR2 FQNNGV. V lost 1 base to trimming and J lost 0 bases, with 14 bases between them.

V usage is TRBV2 and J usage is TRBJ1-2; D uncertain. CDR1 and CDR2 (germline): SNHLY, FYNNEI. The CDR3 covers 12 residues. Deletions cut 7 bases from V and 5 bases from J, with 11 bases between. In nucleotides, the CDR3 is TGTGCCAGCATGTACGGGGTGTATGGCTACACCTTC. It codes for CASMYGVYGYTF. Drawing the rest from reference TRBV2 and TRBJ1-2, the complete variable domain is EPEVTQTPSHQVTQMGQEVILRCVPISNHLYFYWYRQILGQKVEFLVSFYNNEISEKSEIFDDQFSVERPDGSNFTLKIRSTKLEDSAMYFCASMYGVYGYTFGSGTRLTVV.

The rearrangement links TRBV28 to TRBJ2-5; the D gene is possibly TRBD1 (6 bases). Germline CDR1 MDHEN, CDR2 SYDVKM. The CDR3 covers 12 residues. V was trimmed by 8 bases and J by 4 bases, leaving 11 bases between them. CDR3 protein: CASRGRGETQYF. Here the CDR3 DNA reads TGTGCCAGCCGGGGCAGGGGAGAGACCCAGTACTTC.

The chain recombines TRBV7-3 with TRBJ2-3; 9 nucleotides align to TRBD2. The CDR3 has 16 amino acids. The germline V gene has CDR1 SGHTA and CDR2 FQGTGA. The V gene end was trimmed by 2 bases and the J gene end by 2 bases; junction bases not matched to a gene: 5. This CDR3 reads CASSLFSGGNTDTQYF. In nucleotides, the CDR3 is TGTGCCAGCAGCTTATTTAGCGGGGGAAACACAGATACGCAGTATTTT.

CDR3 DNA sequence: TGTGCCAGCAGTCTACAGGGTAGTAGTTCACCCCTCCACTTT. Its protein product is CASSLQGSSSPLHF. The chain employs TRBV6-5 and TRBJ1-6; tentatively, D is TRBD1 (6 bases). The V end was cut by 5 bases, the J end by 9 bases, with 14 bases between. This CDR3 contains 14 residues. Germline-derived CDR1 and CDR2 are MNHEY and SVGAGI.

The chain employs TRBV11-2 and TRBJ2-7; 8 positions agree with TRBD1. The CDR3 loop spans 17 amino acids. The germline V gene has CDR1 SGHAT and CDR2 FQNNGV. V lost 5 bases and J lost 0; bases outside the gene matches: 12. The CDR3 sequence: CASSPLRQGRFSYEQYF. In nucleotides, the CDR3 is TGTGCCAGCAGCCCTCTTAGACAGGGGCGATTCTCCTACGAGCAGTACTTC.

This clone has a handful of counts. This sequence joins TRBV7-9 and TRBJ2-3, with 10 bases that match TRBD1. The CDR3 contains 16 residues. The germline V gene has CDR1 SEHNR and CDR2 FQNEAQ (reference sequence). The J segment lost 1 base and the V segment lost 5 bases, leaving 6 bases of the junction unmatched. This CDR3 reads CASSPPGTGGTDTQYF. The CDR3 DNA is TGTGCCAGCAGCCCGCCCGGGACAGGGGGCACAGATACGCAGTATTTT.

This chain links TRBV29-1 with TRBJ1-4, with D possibly matching TRBD1 (5 bases). CDR3 length: 15 amino acids. Germline V lookup: CDR1 SQVTM, CDR2 ANQGSEA. Trimming pared 5 bases from V and 3 bases from J, leaving 16 bases between. The CDR3 reads CSVSRRGLPNEKLFF. CDR3 nucleotide sequence: TGCAGCGTTAGCCGACGGGGACTCCCTAATGAAAAACTGTTTTTT.

This clone was recorded only once. The gene calls are TRBV27 and TRBJ2-5; perhaps TRBD1 as D (5 bases). The CDR3 has 13 amino acids. Germline values: CDR1 MNHEY, CDR2 SMNVEV (reference sequence). The V and J ends lost 5 bases and 6 bases respectively, with 13 bases between them. The CDR3 protein is CASSLSGLKTQYF. Here the CDR3 DNA reads TGTGCCAGCAGTCTGTCAGGGTTAAAGACCCAGTACTTC.